The clone carrying this T cell receptor (beta chain) was detected many times. The TCR beta library used iRepertoire HTBI primers with Arm-PCR amplification of CDR3. In the original workflow: Detected in the samples were about 60 TRBV and more than 11 TRBJ segments. TCRdb analysed the multiplex PCR reads with MiXCR anew, one entry per CDR3 protein. The V and J calls and clone size are TCRdb's, not the authors'. The sample yields more than 400,000 distinct CDR3 sequences, about a sixth seen once. The germline V and J ends were trimmed by 6 bases and 2 bases, with 13 bases remaining between them. The CDR3 is 14 amino acids. This sample was included in a study of regulatory T cells in long-lasting Graves disease. As for time point: newly diagnosed GD, antithyroid drugs for less than 3 months. PBMC RNA was the source of the TCR library. Patients of an endocrinology department in Xi'an, China, were included.

The same specimen was also included in a second study, on T cells in Graves' hyperthyroidism and ophthalmopathy. That publication notes: The hyperthyroidism was newly diagnosed and had lasted under 2 months; the patients were aged 18 to 65. Blood shared most expanded thyroid clonotypes above 0.001.

The sequencing used peripheral blood mononuclear cells (PBMCs), collected at new diagnosis, from a patient treated with antithyroid drugs. The chain links TRBV12-3 or TRBV12-4 to TRBJ1-1; D possibly corresponds to TRBD1 (6 bases). The source of this sequence is a woman aged 25 to 39 with Graves disease. CDR3 in DNA: TGTGCCAGCAGGTTCTCGGACAGTAACACTGAAGCTTTCTTT. Amino acid sequence: CASRFSDSNTEAFF.